This T cell receptor (beta chain) was recorded in a study of blood T cells in healthy people across ages. Regarding the study as a whole: PBMCs that were unsorted prevented a conclusive naive versus antigen-experienced comparison.

Remarks on this clonotype: Its matching antigen is unknown.

A sample-barcoded 5' primer and a J-beta primer mix were used in a second PCR of roughly 7 to 11 cycles. TCRdb re-analysed the 5' RACE reads in MiXCR, keeping a single row per CDR3 protein. The sample lists hundreds of thousands of distinct CDR3 sequences; about 56% were seen once. The sample was blood. The sequence came from a man aged 40-55 years in good health.

The CDR3 nucleotides are TGTGCCAGCAGCCAGGTTAGGAACGCAGATACGCAGTATTTT. Its translation is CASSQVRNADTQYF. The V call is TRBV14, the J call TRBJ2-3; D unresolved. The length of the CDR3 is 14 residues. The germline gives CDR1 SGHDN, CDR2 FVKESK. The germline V and J ends were trimmed by 3 bases and 4 bases, with 11 bases remaining between them. The variable domain in full, completed from reference TRBV14 and TRBJ2-3, reads EAGVTQFPSHSVIEKGQTVTLRCDPISGHDNLYWYRRVMGKEIKFLLHFVKESKQDESGMPNNRFLAERTGGTYSTLKVQPAELEDSGVYFCASSQVRNADTQYFGPGTRLTVL.